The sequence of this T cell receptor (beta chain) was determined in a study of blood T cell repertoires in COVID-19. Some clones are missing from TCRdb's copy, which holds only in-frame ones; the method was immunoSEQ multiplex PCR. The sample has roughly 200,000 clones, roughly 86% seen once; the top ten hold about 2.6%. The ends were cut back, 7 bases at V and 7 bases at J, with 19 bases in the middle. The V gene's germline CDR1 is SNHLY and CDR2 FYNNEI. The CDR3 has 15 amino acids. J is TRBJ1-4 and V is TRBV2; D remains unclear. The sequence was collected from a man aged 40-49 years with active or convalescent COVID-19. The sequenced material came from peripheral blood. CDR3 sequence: CASTPGRGRSEKLFF. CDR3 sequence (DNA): TGTGCCAGCACCCCGGGGAGAGGGCGTAGTGAAAAACTGTTTTTT. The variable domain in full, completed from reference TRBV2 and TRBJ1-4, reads EPEVTQTPSHQVTQMGQEVILRCVPISNHLYFYWYRQILGQKVEFLVSFYNNEISEKSEIFDDQFSVERPDGSNFTLKIRSTKLEDSAMYFCASTPGRGRSEKLFFGSGTQLSVL.